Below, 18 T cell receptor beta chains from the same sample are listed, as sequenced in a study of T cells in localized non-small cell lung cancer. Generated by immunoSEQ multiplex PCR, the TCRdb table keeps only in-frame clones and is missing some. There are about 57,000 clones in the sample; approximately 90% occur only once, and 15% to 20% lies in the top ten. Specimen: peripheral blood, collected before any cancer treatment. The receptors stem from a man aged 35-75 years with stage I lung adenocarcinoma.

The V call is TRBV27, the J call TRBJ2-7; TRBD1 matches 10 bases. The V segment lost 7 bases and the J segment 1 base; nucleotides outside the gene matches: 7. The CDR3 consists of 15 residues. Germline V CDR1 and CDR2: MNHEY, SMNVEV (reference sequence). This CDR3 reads CASNRGQGLSYEQYF. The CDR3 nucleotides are TGTGCCAGCAACAGGGGACAGGGGCTTTCCTACGAGCAGTACTTC.

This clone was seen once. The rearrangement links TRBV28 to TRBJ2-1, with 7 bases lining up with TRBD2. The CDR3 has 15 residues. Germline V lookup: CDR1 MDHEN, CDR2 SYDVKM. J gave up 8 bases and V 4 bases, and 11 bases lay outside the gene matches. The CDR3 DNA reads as TGTGCCAGCAGTTCCGGACTAGTACAACCCCATGAGCAGTTCTTC. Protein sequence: CASSSGLVQPHEQFF.

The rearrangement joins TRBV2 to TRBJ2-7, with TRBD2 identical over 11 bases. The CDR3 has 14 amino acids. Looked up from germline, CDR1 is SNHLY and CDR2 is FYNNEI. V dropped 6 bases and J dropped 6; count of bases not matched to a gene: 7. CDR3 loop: CASRRLAGPFEQYF. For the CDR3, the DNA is TGTGCCAGCAGGAGACTAGCGGGACCTTTCGAGCAGTACTTC.

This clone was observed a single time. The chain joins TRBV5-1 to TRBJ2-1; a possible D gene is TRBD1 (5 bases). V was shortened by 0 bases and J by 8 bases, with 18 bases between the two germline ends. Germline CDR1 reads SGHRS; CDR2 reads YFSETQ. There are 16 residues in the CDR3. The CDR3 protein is CASSLDTGTLSHEQFF. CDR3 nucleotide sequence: TGCGCCAGCAGCTTGGATACAGGAACTCTCTCTCATGAGCAGTTCTTC.

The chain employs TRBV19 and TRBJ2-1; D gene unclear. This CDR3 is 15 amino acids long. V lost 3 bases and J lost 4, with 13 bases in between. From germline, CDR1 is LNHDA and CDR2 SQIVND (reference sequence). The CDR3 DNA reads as TGTGCCAGTAGTATCCGAACGGGCCCATACAATGAGCAGTTCTTC. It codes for CASSIRTGPYNEQFF.

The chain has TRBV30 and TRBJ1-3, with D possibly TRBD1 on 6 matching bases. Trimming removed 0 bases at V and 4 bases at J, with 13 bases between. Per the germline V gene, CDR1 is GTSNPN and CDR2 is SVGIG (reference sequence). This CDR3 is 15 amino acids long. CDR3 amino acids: CAWSVVGGMGNTIYF. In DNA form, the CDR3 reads TGTGCCTGGAGTGTTGTAGGGGGTATGGGAAACACCATATATTTT.

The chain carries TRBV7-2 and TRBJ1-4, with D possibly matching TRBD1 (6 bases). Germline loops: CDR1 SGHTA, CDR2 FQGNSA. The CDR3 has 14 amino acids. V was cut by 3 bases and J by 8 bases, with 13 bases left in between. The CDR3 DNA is TGTGCCAGCAGCTTCCCAGGGGTGGAAGAAAAACTGTTTTTT. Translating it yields CASSFPGVEEKLFF. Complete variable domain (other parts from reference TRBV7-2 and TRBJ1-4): GAGVSQSPSNKVTEKGKDVELRCDPISGHTALYWYRQSLGQGLEFLIYFQGNSAPDKSGLPSDRFSAERTGGSVSTLTIQRTQQEDSAVYLCASSFPGVEEKLFFGSGTQLSVL.

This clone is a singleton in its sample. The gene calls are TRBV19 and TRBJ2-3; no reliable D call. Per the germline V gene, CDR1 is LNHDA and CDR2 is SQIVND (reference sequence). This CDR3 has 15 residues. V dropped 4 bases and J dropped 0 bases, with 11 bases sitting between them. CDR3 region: CASSKYSTSTDTQYF. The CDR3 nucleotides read TGTGCCAGTAGTAAATACAGCACTAGCACAGATACGCAGTATTTT.

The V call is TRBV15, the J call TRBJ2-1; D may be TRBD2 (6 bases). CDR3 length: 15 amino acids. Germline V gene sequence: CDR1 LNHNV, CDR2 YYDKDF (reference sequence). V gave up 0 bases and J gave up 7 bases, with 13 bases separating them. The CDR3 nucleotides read TGTGCCACCAGCAGAGACCGGGAGCTTACTAATGAGCAGTTCTTC. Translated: CATSRDRELTNEQFF.

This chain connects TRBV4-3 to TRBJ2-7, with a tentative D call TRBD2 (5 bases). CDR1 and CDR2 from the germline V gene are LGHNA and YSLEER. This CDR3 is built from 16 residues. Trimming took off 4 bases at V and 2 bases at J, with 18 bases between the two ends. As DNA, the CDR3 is TGCGCCAGCAGCCCCGTACGGGGAGCGGAGGCCTACGAGCAGTACTTC. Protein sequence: CASSPVRGAEAYEQYF.

The CDR3 coding sequence is TGTGCCAGCAGCTTAGGCGCTAGCGGGAGGGAAGAGCAGTACTTC. This translates into CASSLGASGREEQYF. The chain links TRBV7-6 to TRBJ2-7, with 12 bases aligning to TRBD2. CDR1 and CDR2 (germline): SGHVS, FNYEAQ. The CDR3 length is 15 residues. The V segment lost 1 base and the J segment 7 bases; nucleotides outside the gene matches: 5.

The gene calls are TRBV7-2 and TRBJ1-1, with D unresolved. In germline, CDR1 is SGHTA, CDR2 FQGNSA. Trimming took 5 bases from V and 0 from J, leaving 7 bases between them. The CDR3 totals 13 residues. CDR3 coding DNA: TGTGCCAGCAGCGTACAGATGAACACTGAAGCTTTCTTT. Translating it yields CASSVQMNTEAFF. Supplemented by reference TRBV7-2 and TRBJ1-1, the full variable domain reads GAGVSQSPSNKVTEKGKDVELRCDPISGHTALYWYRQSLGQGLEFLIYFQGNSAPDKSGLPSDRFSAERTGGSVSTLTIQRTQQEDSAVYLCASSVQMNTEAFFGQGTRLTVV.

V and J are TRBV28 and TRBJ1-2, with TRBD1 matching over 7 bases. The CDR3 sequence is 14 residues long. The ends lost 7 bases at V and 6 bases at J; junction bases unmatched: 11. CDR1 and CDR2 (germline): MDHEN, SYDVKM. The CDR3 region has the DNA TGTGCCAGCAACCCCGGACAGGTCGTCAATGGCTACACCTTC. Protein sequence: CASNPGQVVNGYTF.

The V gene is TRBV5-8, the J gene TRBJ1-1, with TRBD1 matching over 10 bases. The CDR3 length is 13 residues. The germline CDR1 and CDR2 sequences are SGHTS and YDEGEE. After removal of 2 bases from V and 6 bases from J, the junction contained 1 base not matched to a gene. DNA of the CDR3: TGTGCCAGCAGCTTTGGGACAGGGGCTGAAGCTTTCTTT. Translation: CASSFGTGAEAFF.

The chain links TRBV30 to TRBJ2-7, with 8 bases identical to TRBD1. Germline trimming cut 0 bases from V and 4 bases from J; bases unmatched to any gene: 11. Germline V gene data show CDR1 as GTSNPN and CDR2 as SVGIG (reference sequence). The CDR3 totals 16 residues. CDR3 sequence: CAWSVVLRDRRYEQYF. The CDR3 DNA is TGTGCCTGGAGTGTAGTGTTGAGGGACAGGAGATACGAGCAGTACTTC.

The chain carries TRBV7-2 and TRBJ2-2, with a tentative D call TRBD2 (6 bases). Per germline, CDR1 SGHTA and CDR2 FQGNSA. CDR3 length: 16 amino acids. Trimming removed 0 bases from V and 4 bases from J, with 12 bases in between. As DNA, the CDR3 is TGTGCCAGCAGCTTAGCGGCGGGGCCAGGCACCGGGGAGCTGTTTTTT. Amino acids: CASSLAAGPGTGELFF.

CDR3 residues: CASTTGDGNQPQHF. The CDR3 DNA sequence: TGTGCCAGCACCACAGGGGATGGCAATCAGCCCCAGCATTTT. V usage is TRBV6-1 and J usage is TRBJ1-5, with TRBD1 identical over 7 bases. Germline V gene data show CDR1 as MNHNS and CDR2 as SASEGT. The junction had 5 bases not matched to a gene; V was cut back by 7 bases and J by 2 bases. The CDR3 sequence is 14 residues long.

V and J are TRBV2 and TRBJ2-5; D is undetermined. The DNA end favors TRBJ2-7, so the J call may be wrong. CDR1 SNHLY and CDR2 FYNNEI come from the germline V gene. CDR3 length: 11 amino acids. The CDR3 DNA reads TGTGCCAGTGGGGTATCCTACGAGCAGTACTTC. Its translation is CASGVSYEQYF.